These 30 T cell receptor beta chains originate from one sample sequenced in a study of CXCR3-negative and CXCR3-positive naive CD8 T cells. Through 5' RACE with UMI labels, the TRB cDNA libraries were prepared. TCRdb reprocessed the 5' RACE reads and reports one entry per CDR3 protein, with no DNA. This sample contains approximately 65,000 distinct CDR3 sequences. Study-wide results and limits: The study found more hydrophobic TRB CDR3s in CXCR3-positive naive cells than in CXCR3-negative naive cells.

These receptors' antigens are unknown. Material for sequencing was naive CXCR3+ CD8+ T cells from blood. As for subset: CD45RO-CCR7+CD27+CD95- naive CD8+ T cells expressing CXCR3 (TNR3+). The receptors originated from a human donor in good health. Some clones in this sample may be carry-over from other donors' samples.

This chain uses TRBV7-9 with TRBJ2-7; TCRdb outputs TRBD1, but without DNA this stays unchecked. CDR3 length: 15 residues. Looked up from germline, CDR1 is SEHNR and CDR2 is FQNEAQ (reference sequence). CDR3 amino acids: CASSSPGPLSREQYF.

The V call is TRBV10-3, the J call TRBJ2-3; TCRdb proposes TRBD2, but this gene call is untestable without DNA. The CDR3 runs to 14 residues. Germline values: CDR1 ENHRY, CDR2 SYGVKD. The chain's CDR3 is CAISESGPTDTQYF.

The chain couples TRBV6-2 or TRBV6-3 to TRBJ2-7; TCRdb selects TRBD2, and the lack of DNA leaves this call unchecked. Germline-derived CDR1 and CDR2 are MNHEY and SVGEGT. This CDR3 region has 19 residues. The CDR3 protein is CASTKSASGDLSAAYEQYF.

The chain joins TRBV6-5 to TRBJ2-5; TCRdb's D call, TRBD1, is unchecked because there is no DNA. This CDR3 is built from 18 residues. Germline loops: CDR1 MNHEY, CDR2 SVGAGI. The CDR3 sequence: CASSYSSFAGDNQETQYF.

The chain recombines TRBV7-2 with TRBJ2-5; TCRdb names TRBD1, which stays unverified in the absence of DNA. The germline V gene has CDR1 SGHTA and CDR2 FQGNSA. The length of the CDR3 is 15 residues. The CDR3 loop is CASSTSPRGVETQYF.

The V gene is TRBV7-6, the J gene TRBJ2-2; TCRdb names TRBD1, which stays unverified in the absence of DNA. The germline V gene has CDR1 SGHVS and CDR2 FNYEAQ. This CDR3 has 16 amino acids. CDR3 sequence: CASSTRQGAPAGELFF.

CDR3: CSVETVTSYTDTQYF. The J gene is TRBJ2-3, the V gene TRBV29-1. From germline, CDR1 is SQVTM and CDR2 ANQGSEA. This CDR3 has 15 residues.

The genes are TRBV7-3 and TRBJ2-1; TCRdb outputs TRBD1, but without DNA this stays unchecked. Germline CDR1 and CDR2: SGHTA and FQGTGA. This CDR3 comprises 16 residues. CDR3 in amino acids: CASSLRLGGGNNEQFF. Together with reference TRBV7-3 and TRBJ2-1, the CDR3 gives the full variable domain: GAGVSQTPSNKVTEKGKYVELRCDPISGHTALYWYRQSLGQGPEFLIYFQGTGAADDSGLPNDRFFAVRPEGSVSTLKIQRTERGDSAVYLCASSLRLGGGNNEQFFGPGTRLTVL.

The rearrangement links TRBV20-1 to TRBJ1-4; TCRdb's assignment of TRBD1 cannot be checked, as there is no DNA. The CDR3 loop spans 16 amino acids. Germline loops: CDR1 DFQATT, CDR2 SNEGSKA (reference sequence). Here the CDR3 reads CSARDYSGQGAEKLFF.

The chain has TRBV27 and TRBJ2-1; TCRdb picks TRBD2, but there is no DNA to check that call. The germline V gene has CDR1 MNHEY and CDR2 SMNVEV (reference sequence). The CDR3 consists of 14 residues. The CDR3: CASSLDPSGDEQFF.

V is TRBV4-1 and J is TRBJ2-2; TCRdb's D call, TRBD1, is unchecked because there is no DNA. From germline, CDR1 is MGHRA and CDR2 YSYEKL. CDR3 length: 14 amino acids. Here the CDR3 reads CASSQTGGRGELFF.

V gene TRBV28 combines with J gene TRBJ1-1; the TCRdb call, TRBD1, lacks DNA for checking. Looked up from germline, CDR1 is MDHEN and CDR2 is SYDVKM. This CDR3 has 18 residues. This chain's CDR3 is CASSPIPGTGVMNTEAFF.

The chain carries TRBV7-3 and TRBJ1-1. CDR3 length: 13 amino acids. Germline V gene sequence: CDR1 SGHTA, CDR2 FQGTGA. CDR3 sequence reads: CASSLVGNTEAFF.

The chain uses TRBV29-1 and TRBJ1-2; TCRdb names TRBD1, which stays unverified in the absence of DNA. Germline V lookup: CDR1 SQVTM, CDR2 ANQGSEA. This CDR3 has 17 amino acids. The CDR3 spells CSVEGVFTGGQRDGYTF.

This chain joins TRBV7-9 and TRBJ1-1; TCRdb names TRBD1, which stays unverified in the absence of DNA. The CDR3 is made up of 15 amino acids. Per the germline V gene, CDR1 is SEHNR and CDR2 is FQNEAQ (reference sequence). CDR3 region: CASSLTGQGTAEAFF.

The chain joins TRBV7-3 to TRBJ2-3; TCRdb gives TRBD1 as the D gene, but with no DNA this cannot be confirmed. The CDR3 spans 16 residues. CDR1 is SGHTA and CDR2 is FQGTGA in the germline V gene. CDR3 in amino acids: CASSFISGQGTDTQYF. Together with reference TRBV7-3 and TRBJ2-3, the CDR3 gives the full variable domain: GAGVSQTPSNKVTEKGKYVELRCDPISGHTALYWYRQSLGQGPEFLIYFQGTGAADDSGLPNDRFFAVRPEGSVSTLKIQRTERGDSAVYLCASSFISGQGTDTQYFGPGTRLTVL.

CDR3 region: CSVEDQGADEKLFF. This chain links TRBV29-1 with TRBJ1-4; TCRdb gives TRBD1 as the D gene, but with no DNA this cannot be confirmed. Germline CDR1 SQVTM, CDR2 ANQGSEA. This CDR3 is built from 14 residues.

This chain joins TRBV12-3 or TRBV12-4 and TRBJ2-7; the TCRdb D gene call, TRBD1, has no DNA to confirm it. The CDR3 contains 14 residues. CDR3 region: CASSDRGLGHEQYF.

The gene calls are TRBV7-8 and TRBJ2-3; checking the TCRdb D call of TRBD2 is not possible without DNA. The CDR3 has 17 residues. Germline V gene sequence: CDR1 SGHVS, CDR2 FQNEAQ. CDR3 residues: CASSKGVAGESTDTQYF.

This CDR3 reads CASSSNLPGQGVWEQYF. The J gene is TRBJ2-7, the V gene TRBV6-2 or TRBV6-3; TCRdb returns TRBD1, unconfirmable since there is no DNA. The germline V gene has CDR1 MNHEY and CDR2 SVGEGT. The CDR3 totals 17 residues.

This chain uses TRBV23-1 with TRBJ2-3; TCRdb names TRBD1, which stays unverified in the absence of DNA. TRBV23-1 is an ORF, and what it does is uncertain. The CDR3 has 14 residues. CDR3 in amino acids: CASNLPGGMGTQYF.

The genes are TRBV12-3 or TRBV12-4 and TRBJ2-2; the D call of TRBD1 rests on TCRdb alone, since no DNA is present to check it. The CDR3 has 16 amino acids. The CDR3 loop is CASSPSGTANTGELFF.

This sequence joins TRBV7-3 and TRBJ2-1; TCRdb outputs TRBD1, but without DNA this stays unchecked. CDR1 is SGHTA and CDR2 is FQGTGA in the germline V gene. The CDR3 sequence is 19 residues long. Here the CDR3 reads CASSSTGAPPFDNNNEQFF.

The chain employs TRBV4-3 and TRBJ1-1; the TCRdb call, TRBD1, lacks DNA for checking. Germline CDR1 reads LGHNA; CDR2 reads YSLEER. This CDR3 is 15 amino acids long. The CDR3 sequence: CASSQAGTVNTEAFF.

The chain has TRBV7-2 and TRBJ1-2; absent DNA, TCRdb's TRBD1 call cannot be checked. The CDR3 has 17 amino acids. CDR1 is SGHTA, CDR2 FQGNSA, per germline. CDR3: CASSLEVGGLTNYGYTF.

This chain uses TRBV5-1 with TRBJ2-7; TCRdb names TRBD2, which stays unverified in the absence of DNA. CDR1 SGHRS and CDR2 YFSETQ come from the germline V gene. This CDR3 contains 13 residues. The CDR3 reads CASSPGLSYEQYF.

This rearrangement joins TRBV7-9 to TRBJ2-4. CDR3 length: 17 amino acids. The V gene's germline CDR1 is SEHNR and CDR2 FQNEAQ (reference sequence). CDR3: CASSLSISSPAKNIQYF.

The chain uses TRBV7-7 and TRBJ2-5. This CDR3 region has 15 residues. CDR1 is SSHAT and CDR2 is FNYEAQ in the germline V gene (reference sequence). CDR3 in amino acids: CASSLEVYSRETQYF.

V is TRBV5-1 and J is TRBJ2-7; there is no DNA to check the TCRdb D call of TRBD2. The germline V gene has CDR1 SGHRS and CDR2 YFSETQ. The CDR3 totals 17 residues. CDR3 sequence: CASSWMGLAGTAYEQYF. Looking up the rest from reference TRBV5-1 and TRBJ2-7 gives the full variable domain: KAGVTQTPRYLIKTRGQQVTLSCSPISGHRSVSWYQQTPGQGLQFLFEYFSETQRNKGNFPGRFSGRQFSNSRSEMNVSTLELGDSALYLCASSWMGLAGTAYEQYFGPGTRLTVT.

The chain carries TRBV11-1 and TRBJ2-7; absent DNA, TCRdb's TRBD2 call cannot be checked. Germline-derived CDR1 and CDR2 are SGHAT and FQDESV (reference sequence). The CDR3 sequence is 16 residues long. The CDR3 protein is CASSLEAVAGDYEQYF.